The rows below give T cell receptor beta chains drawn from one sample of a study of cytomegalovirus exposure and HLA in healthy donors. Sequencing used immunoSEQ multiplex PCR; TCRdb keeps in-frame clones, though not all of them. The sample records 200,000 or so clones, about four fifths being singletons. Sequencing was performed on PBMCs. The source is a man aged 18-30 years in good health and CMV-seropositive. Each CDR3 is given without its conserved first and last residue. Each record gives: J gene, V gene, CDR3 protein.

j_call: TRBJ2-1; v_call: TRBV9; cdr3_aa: ASSVGRGTYNEQF
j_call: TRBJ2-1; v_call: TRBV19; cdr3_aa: ASSIWREAYNEQF
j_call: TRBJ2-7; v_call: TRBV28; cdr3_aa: ASSLPPETGSSYEQY
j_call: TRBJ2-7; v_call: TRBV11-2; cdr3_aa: ASSLYPGTTYEQY
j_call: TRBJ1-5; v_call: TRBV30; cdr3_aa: AWKGQGASGPQH
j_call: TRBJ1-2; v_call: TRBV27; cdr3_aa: ASRGAYGYT
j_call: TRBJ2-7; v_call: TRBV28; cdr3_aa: ASRQAPYEQY
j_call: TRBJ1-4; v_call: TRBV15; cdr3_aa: ATSRDREREKLF
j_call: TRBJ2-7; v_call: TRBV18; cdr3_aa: ASSPTGYNYEQY
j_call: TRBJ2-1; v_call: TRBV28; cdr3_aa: ASGRGDNEQF
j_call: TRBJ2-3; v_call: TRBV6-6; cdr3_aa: ASSHLAGFTDTQY
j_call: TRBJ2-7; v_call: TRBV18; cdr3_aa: ASSPLVADPYEQY
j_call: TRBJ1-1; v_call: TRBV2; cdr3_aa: ASTHPGRGAGTEAF
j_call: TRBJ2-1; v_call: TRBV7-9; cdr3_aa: ASSPGTGAYNEQF
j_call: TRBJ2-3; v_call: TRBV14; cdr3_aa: ASSYFETVTDTQY
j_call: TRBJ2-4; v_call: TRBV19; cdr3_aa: ASGTGEVQY
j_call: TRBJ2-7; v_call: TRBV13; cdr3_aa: ASSFGQDYEQY
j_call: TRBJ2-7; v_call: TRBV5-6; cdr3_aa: ASSLRRTRDYEQY
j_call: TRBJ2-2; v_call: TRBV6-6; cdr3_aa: ASSGTSPNTGELF
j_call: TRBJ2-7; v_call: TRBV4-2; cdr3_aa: ASSQVGGYEQY
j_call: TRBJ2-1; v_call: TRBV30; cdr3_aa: AWSSGLDPNEQF
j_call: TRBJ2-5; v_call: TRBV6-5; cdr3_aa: ASSYGRETQY
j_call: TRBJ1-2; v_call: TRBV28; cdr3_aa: ASSRDSPLGST
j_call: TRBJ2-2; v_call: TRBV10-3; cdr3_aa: AISTGLAGDGRTGELF
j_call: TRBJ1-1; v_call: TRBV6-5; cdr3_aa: ASSYVRGLIGAF
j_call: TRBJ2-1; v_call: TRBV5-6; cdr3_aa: ASSWAPSGSVNEQF
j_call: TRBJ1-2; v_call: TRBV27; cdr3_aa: ASSLSRGLRGYT
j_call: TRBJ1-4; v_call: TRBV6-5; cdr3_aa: ASSPYSRGEKLF
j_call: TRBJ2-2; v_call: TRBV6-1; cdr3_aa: ASSDARGYGELF
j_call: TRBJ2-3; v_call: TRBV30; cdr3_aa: AWETGTSTDTQY
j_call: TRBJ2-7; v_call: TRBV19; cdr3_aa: ASMGLAEQSSYEQY
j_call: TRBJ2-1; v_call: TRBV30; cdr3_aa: AWSTGNEQF
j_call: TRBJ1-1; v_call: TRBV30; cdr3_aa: ALTSGVTEAF
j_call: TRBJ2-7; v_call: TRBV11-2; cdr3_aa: ASSFFRYEQY
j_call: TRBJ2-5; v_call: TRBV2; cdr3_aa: ASRGEGETQY
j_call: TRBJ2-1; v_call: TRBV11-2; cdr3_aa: ASSNSGEYNEQF
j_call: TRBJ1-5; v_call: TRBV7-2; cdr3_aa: ASSPGAGGNQPQH
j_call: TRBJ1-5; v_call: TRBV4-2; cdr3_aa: ASSQYFRGSNQPQH
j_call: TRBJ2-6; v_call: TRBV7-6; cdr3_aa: ASSLGGLPARSGANVLT
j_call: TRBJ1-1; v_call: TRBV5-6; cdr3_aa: ASSPRRGNTEAF
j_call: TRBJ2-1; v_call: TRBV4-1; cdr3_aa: ASSQDPGSVNEQF
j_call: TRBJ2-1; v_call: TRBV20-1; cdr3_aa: SARDHGEQF
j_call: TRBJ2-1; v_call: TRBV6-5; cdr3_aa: ASSSKGGSPYNEQF
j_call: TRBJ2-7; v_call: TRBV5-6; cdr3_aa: ASSFGTGGIHEQY
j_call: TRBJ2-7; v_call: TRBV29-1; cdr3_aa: SVEGQGGFYEQY
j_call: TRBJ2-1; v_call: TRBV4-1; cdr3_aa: ASSHGGVEQF
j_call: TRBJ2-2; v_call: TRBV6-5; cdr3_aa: ATARTGELF
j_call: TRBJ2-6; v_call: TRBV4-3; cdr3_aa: ASSQDTGSGANVLT
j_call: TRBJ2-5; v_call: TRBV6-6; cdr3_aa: ASSYHAGDGETQY
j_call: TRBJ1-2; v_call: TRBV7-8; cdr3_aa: ASSSEANYGYT
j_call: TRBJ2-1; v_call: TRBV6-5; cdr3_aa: ASSYSGLAGWGEQF
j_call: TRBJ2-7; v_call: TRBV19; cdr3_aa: ASSQTVSYEQY